This passage covers 26 T cell receptor beta chains from one sample sequenced in a study of OX40 agonist ivuxolimab in advanced cancers. The method was immunoSEQ multiplex PCR; TCRdb's version includes in-frame clones alone and lacks a portion of them. The data contain fewer than 20,000 clones, approximately 84% of them singletons. The sequenced sample was CD4+ or CD8+ T cells sorted from blood, obtained in a trial of the OX40 agonist ivuxolimab. These receptors were collected from an adult with an advanced solid tumor such as melanoma, head and neck, liver or kidney cancer.

The chain carries TRBV7-2 and TRBJ2-3; D is undetermined. Germline assignment: CDR1 SGHTA and CDR2 FQGNSA. The CDR3 runs 14 residues. V was cut by 0 bases and J by 6 bases, with 10 bases left in between. CDR3 in DNA: TGTGCCAGCAGCTTAGCCCCAGGCCCGGATACGCAGTATTTT. It encodes CASSLAPGPDTQYF.

This rearrangement joins TRBV7-3 to TRBJ2-1; TRBD2 matches 10 bases. V shed 4 bases, J shed 4 bases, and the junction held 4 bases outside the gene matches. Germline V gene sequence: CDR1 SGHTA, CDR2 FQGTGA. CDR3 length: 15 amino acids. The CDR3 DNA reads TGTGCCAGCAGCTATAGCGGGGGGAAATACAATGAGCAGTTCTTC. It encodes CASSYSGGKYNEQFF. Full variable domain (remainder filled in from reference TRBV7-3 and TRBJ2-1): GAGVSQTPSNKVTEKGKYVELRCDPISGHTALYWYRQSLGQGPEFLIYFQGTGAADDSGLPNDRFFAVRPEGSVSTLKIQRTERGDSAVYLCASSYSGGKYNEQFFGPGTRLTVL.

The rearrangement links TRBV18 to TRBJ1-2, with a tentative D call TRBD1 (5 bases). Trimming took off 4 bases at V and 0 bases at J, with 15 bases between the two ends. CDR3 length: 16 residues. CDR1 and CDR2 from the germline V gene are KGHSH and LQKENI. CDR3 in amino acids: CASSLTQDTANYGYTF. The CDR3 DNA reads TGTGCCAGCTCACTGACCCAGGACACTGCTAACTATGGCTACACCTTC.

The chain couples TRBV7-2 to TRBJ1-2; 8 positions agree with TRBD1. J was trimmed by 7 bases and V by 0 bases; bases with no gene match: 13. The CDR3 contains 17 residues. Per germline, CDR1 SGHTA and CDR2 FQGNSA. DNA of the CDR3: TGTGCCAGCAGCTTAGCGGACAGGGTAACCCTGAGTGGTGGCTACACCTTC. It encodes CASSLADRVTLSGGYTF.

The rearrangement links TRBV18 to TRBJ2-2; D is perhaps TRBD2 (6 bases). Germline V CDR1 and CDR2: KGHSH, LQKENI. Between the trimmed V and J ends, which lost 0 bases and 3 bases, there was a span of 11 bases. The CDR3 is 16 residues long. The CDR3 DNA follows: TGTGCCAGCTCACCACCGAACTCGGGGGACACCGGGGAGCTGTTTTTT. Amino acid sequence: CASSPPNSGDTGELFF.

This clone has only a few counts. This rearrangement joins TRBV5-1 to TRBJ1-1; D is uncertain. The CDR3 runs 14 residues. Trimming pared 4 bases from V and 0 bases from J, leaving 10 bases between. Germline CDR1 reads SGHRS; CDR2 reads YFSETQ. CDR3 sequence: CASSPDWVNTEAFF. In nucleotides, the CDR3 is TGCGCCAGCAGCCCTGACTGGGTGAACACTGAAGCTTTCTTT.

V and J are TRBV29-1 and TRBJ2-1; the D gene is possibly TRBD1 (5 bases). The CDR3 spans 12 residues. The V gene's germline CDR1 is SQVTM and CDR2 ANQGSEA. Deletions cut 7 bases from V and 3 bases from J, with 10 bases between. CDR3 coding DNA: TGCAGCGCCTCCAGGGTCTACAATGAGCAGTTCTTC. Its translation is CSASRVYNEQFF.

The rearrangement links TRBV23-1 to TRBJ2-1; perhaps D is TRBD1 or TRBD2 (5 bases each). TRBV23-1 is labeled an ORF, and its function is uncertain. This CDR3 region has 15 residues. Deletions cut 0 bases from V and 9 bases from J, with 15 bases between. CDR3 in DNA: TGCGCCAGCAGTCAATCGAGGGGTAGGGTGGGTGAGCAGTTCTTC. Amino acid sequence: CASSQSRGRVGEQFF.

This clone showed up just a few times. The rearrangement uses TRBV6-1 and TRBJ1-5, with D perhaps TRBD1 (5 bases). Trimming cost V 2 bases and J 1 base, with 12 bases left between them. Germline CDR1 MNHNS, CDR2 SASEGT. The CDR3 extends over 16 amino acids. CDR3 in amino acids: CASSEPYGGSNQPQHF. For the CDR3, the DNA is TGTGCCAGCAGTGAACCGTATGGGGGGAGCAATCAGCCCCAGCATTTT.

J is TRBJ2-5 and V is TRBV7-3, with D possibly matching TRBD1 (6 bases). The V and J ends lost 5 bases and 5 bases respectively, with 15 bases between them. This CDR3 is 14 amino acids long. Germline CDR1 SGHTA, CDR2 FQGTGA. DNA of the CDR3: TGTGCCAGCAGCCTAGGGGGTTCCTTGGAGACCCAGTACTTC. Amino acid sequence: CASSLGGSLETQYF.

The chain recombines TRBV5-1 with TRBJ2-3; D is unclear. Trimming removed 2 bases from V and 2 bases from J, with 6 bases in between. This CDR3 is built from 13 residues. Germline V lookup: CDR1 SGHRS, CDR2 YFSETQ. CDR3 residues: CASSFNPTDTQYF. The CDR3 nucleotides read TGCGCCAGCAGCTTTAACCCCACAGATACGCAGTATTTT.

The chain is built from TRBV29-1 and TRBJ2-7; D is ambiguous. This CDR3 spans 14 amino acids. Trimming took off 0 bases at V and 5 bases at J, with 14 bases between the two ends. The germline V gene encodes CDR1 SQVTM and CDR2 ANQGSEA. The chain's CDR3 is CSVEENGRGDEQYF. CDR3 sequence (DNA): TGCAGCGTTGAAGAAAACGGGCGCGGCGACGAGCAGTACTTC.

This clone came up once. V and J are TRBV21-1 and TRBJ2-3; the DNA was not compared with TRBD2, the D call given in the table. TRBV21-1 is a pseudogene locus. CDR3 length equals 20 residues. The CDR3 region has the DNA TGTGCCCGACTCCTTAACAAAAATTTAAGACTAGCGGGAAGCACAGATACGCAGTATTTT. Amino acids: CARLLNKNLRLAGSTDTQYF.

This rearrangement joins TRBV25-1 to TRBJ1-2; the D is unclear. CDR1 MGHDK and CDR2 SYGVNS come from the germline V gene. This CDR3 is built from 16 residues. V was shortened by 1 base and J by 2 bases, with 14 bases between the two germline ends. In DNA, the CDR3 is TGTGCCAGCAGTGAATCTGGGGTGACACGGAACTATGGCTACACCTTC. Its translation: CASSESGVTRNYGYTF.

The chain employs TRBV19 and TRBJ2-4; TRBD1 might be the D (6 bases). Germline assignment: CDR1 LNHDA and CDR2 SQIVND (reference sequence). The CDR3 spans 15 residues. Trimming shortened V by 0 bases and J by 7 bases, and 13 bases separated the two germline ends. In nucleotides, the CDR3 is TGTGCCAGTAGTATAGATTCGGGACACGTTAACATTCAGTACTTC. It specifies CASSIDSGHVNIQYF. The variable domain in full, completed from reference TRBV19 and TRBJ2-4, reads DGGITQSPKYLFRKEGQNVTLSCEQNLNHDAMYWYRQDPGQGLRLIYYSQIVNDFQKGDIAEGYSVSREKKESFPLTVTSAQKNPTAFYLCASSIDSGHVNIQYFGAGTRLSVL.

The rearrangement uses TRBV1 and TRBJ1-1; TRBD1, as called in the table, went unchecked against the DNA. TRBV1 is flagged as a pseudogene. The CDR3 runs to 15 residues. The CDR3 region is CTSITETGVNTEAFF. CDR3 DNA: TGCACCAGCATCACTGAGACAGGGGTTAACACTGAAGCTTTCTTT.

The chain recombines TRBV7-7 with TRBJ2-2, with D perhaps TRBD1 (5 bases). The CDR3 is 14 amino acids. V lost 5 bases and J 1 base, leaving 8 bases between the germline ends. The germline V gene encodes CDR1 SSHAT and CDR2 FNYEAQ (reference sequence). For the CDR3, the DNA is TGTGCCAGCAGCGATGGACAGAACACCGGGGAGCTGTTTTTT. This codes for CASSDGQNTGELFF.

On this clone itself: The junction departs from the called germline gene at one end, perhaps through a read error. Within the sample, other DNA sequences also encode this same CDR3. V gene TRBV5-5 combines with J gene TRBJ1-5; 12 nucleotides align to TRBD1. This CDR3 is built from 16 residues. Germline CDR1 reads SGHKS; CDR2 reads YYEKEE (reference sequence). In DNA form, the CDR3 reads TGTGCCAGCAGCTCCACCGGGACAGGGGGCAATCAACCCCAGCATTTT. Translated, it gives CASSSTGTGGNQPQHF.

The chain employs TRBV2 and TRBJ2-7, with 8 positions matching TRBD1. Trimming cost V 11 bases and J 9 bases; bases outside gene matches: 9. The CDR3 spans 11 residues. The germline gives CDR1 SNHLY, CDR2 FYNNEI. In DNA, the CDR3 is TGTGCCGGGGGGACAGGCGTGGGGCAGTACTTC. It codes for CAGGTGVGQYF.

The chain recombines TRBV28 with TRBJ1-2; 7 positions agree with TRBD1. There are 15 residues in the CDR3. From germline, CDR1 is MDHEN and CDR2 SYDVKM. V was pared by 6 bases and J by 7 bases, with 14 bases of the junction left unmatched. This CDR3 reads CASRSGTEAFRGYTF. In nucleotides, the CDR3 is TGTGCCAGCAGGTCCGGGACAGAAGCTTTCCGTGGCTACACCTTC.

CDR3 DNA: TGTGCCAGCAGACTAACACCCTACGAGCAGTACTTC. Its translation is CASRLTPYEQYF. The V and J genes are TRBV27 and TRBJ2-7, with unresolved D. V shed 6 bases and J shed 2 bases, with 8 bases lying between them. In germline, CDR1 is MNHEY, CDR2 SMNVEV (reference sequence). The CDR3 length is 12 residues.

In DNA, the CDR3 is TGCGCCAGCAGCTTGGGTGGACAGAGGAACACTGAAGCTTTCTTT. Amino acids: CASSLGGQRNTEAFF. V and J are TRBV5-1 and TRBJ1-1; weak D call: TRBD1 (6 bases). CDR1 is SGHRS, CDR2 YFSETQ, per germline. This CDR3 is 15 amino acids long. Trimming pared 0 bases from V and 1 base from J, leaving 10 bases between. Complete variable domain (other parts from reference TRBV5-1 and TRBJ1-1): KAGVTQTPRYLIKTRGQQVTLSCSPISGHRSVSWYQQTPGQGLQFLFEYFSETQRNKGNFPGRFSGRQFSNSRSEMNVSTLELGDSALYLCASSLGGQRNTEAFFGQGTRLTVV.

The chain employs TRBV4-3 and TRBJ2-2; 7 bases fit TRBD2. Germline values: CDR1 LGHNA, CDR2 YSLEER. Germline trimming cut 0 bases from V and 0 bases from J; bases unmatched to any gene: 1. The CDR3 extends over 16 amino acids. As DNA, the CDR3 is TGCGCCAGCAGCCAAGAGGCGGGAGCGAACACCGGGGAGCTGTTTTTT. Translation gives CASSQEAGANTGELFF.

The V gene is TRBV25-1, the J gene TRBJ2-7, with 7 positions matching TRBD1. V shed 6 bases and J 2 bases; nucleotides not matched to a gene: 4. This CDR3 region has 13 residues. Germline V gives CDR1 MGHDK, CDR2 SYGVNS. CDR3 region: CASRRTGTYEQYF. The DNA for the CDR3 is TGTGCCAGCAGAAGGACAGGAACCTACGAGCAGTACTTC.

V is TRBV7-8 and J is TRBJ2-2; D gene ambiguous. The CDR3 consists of 15 residues. V lost 1 base, J lost 2 bases, and 8 bases lay in between. Germline CDR1 reads SGHVS; CDR2 reads FQNEAQ. The CDR3 nucleotides are TGTGCCAGCAGCTTAGGAGCAGCTAACACCGGGGAGCTGTTTTTT. Protein: CASSLGAANTGELFF. The variable domain in full, completed from reference TRBV7-8 and TRBJ2-2, reads GAGVSQSPRYKVAKRGQDVALRCDPISGHVSLFWYQQALGQGPEFLTYFQNEAQLDKSGLPSDRFFAERPEGSVSTLKIQRTQQEDSAVYLCASSLGAANTGELFFGEGSRLTVL.

The J gene is TRBJ2-4, the V gene TRBV7-2, with 10 bases fitting TRBD2. This CDR3 is 19 amino acids long. From germline, CDR1 is SGHTA and CDR2 FQGNSA. V was pared by 1 base and J by 0 bases, with 9 bases of the junction left unmatched. CDR3 DNA: TGTGCCAGCAGCTTAGAGGCTGGTAGCGGGAGGCTAGCCAAAAACATTCAGTACTTC. Encoded protein: CASSLEAGSGRLAKNIQYF.